A single sample is the source of the 29 T cell receptor beta chains below, sequenced in a study of PD-1 blockade in classical Hodgkin lymphoma (dated by TCRdb to 2018 to 2021). Receptor libraries were prepared by the immunoSEQ multiplex PCR assay. TCRdb carries this immuneACCESS record with in-frame sequences only. Its versions omit some clonotypes, under half of them owing to an unresolved V gene in the studies checked, with the rest unexplained. Present in this sample are approximately 84,000 clones, under 90% of which were seen just once. Of the sample, 20% to 25% falls within the top ten clones. Interpreted using the paper, the time point label stands for: cycle 1 day 1 (C1D1), immediately before nivolumab initiation. Relapse after autologous stem cell transplantation had occurred in all trial patients, and cohorts A, B and C were distinguished by prior brentuximab vedotin exposure. Here the sequenced sample was peripheral blood mononuclear cells (PBMCs), taken at baseline. The origin of the receptors is a human donor with classical Hodgkin lymphoma.

V is TRBV7-9 and J is TRBJ2-1; D is uncertain. The CDR3 spans 10 residues. CDR1 is SEHNR, CDR2 FQNEAQ, per germline (reference sequence). Trimming left V 4 bases short and J 15 bases short, with 10 bases between. The CDR3 loop reads CASSSALVFF. For the CDR3, the DNA is TGTGCCAGCAGCTCCGCCCTCGTGTTCTTC. Variable domain in full (rest from reference TRBV7-9 and TRBJ2-1): DTGVSQNPRHKITKRGQNVTFRCDPISEHNRLYWYRQTLGQGPEFLTYFQNEAQLEKSRLLSDRFSAERPKGSFSTLEIQRTEQGDSAMYLCASSSALVFFGPGTRLTVL.

This clone occurred a few times. This chain links TRBV28 with TRBJ2-2; D is undetermined. Trimming shortened V by 4 bases and J by 7 bases, and 10 bases separated the two germline ends. The germline gives CDR1 MDHEN, CDR2 SYDVKM. The CDR3 has 13 residues. The CDR3 sequence: CASSSRPYGELFF. CDR3 DNA sequence: TGTGCCAGCAGTTCAAGACCCTACGGGGAGCTGTTTTTT.

The V call is TRBV20-1, the J call TRBJ1-5; a weak D match, TRBD1 (5 bases). V dropped 6 bases and J dropped 8 bases, with 11 bases sitting between them. Germline CDR1 is DFQATT and CDR2 is SNEGSKA (reference sequence). This CDR3 has 11 amino acids. CDR3 loop: CSAQGSEPQHF. The CDR3 nucleotides read TGCAGTGCCCAGGGTAGTGAGCCCCAGCATTTT.

This clone was detected only a few times. V usage is TRBV29-1 and J usage is TRBJ1-2; D is undetermined. CDR1 SQVTM and CDR2 ANQGSEA come from the germline V gene. Between the trimmed V and J ends, which lost 4 bases and 8 bases, there was a span of 14 bases. CDR3 length: 12 residues. The CDR3 is CSVVSPAKGYTF. CDR3 DNA sequence: TGCAGCGTTGTGAGCCCAGCTAAGGGCTACACCTTC.

V and J are TRBV30 and TRBJ2-7; D remains ambiguous. V lost 3 bases and J lost 2, with 8 bases in between. CDR3 size: 12 residues. Germline CDR1 is GTSNPN and CDR2 is SVGIG (reference sequence). The CDR3 coding sequence is TGTGCCTGGAGCCGCGGCCCCTACGAGCAGTACTTC. This sequence encodes CAWSRGPYEQYF. Combining the CDR3 with reference TRBV30 and TRBJ2-7 gives the whole variable domain SQTIHQWPATLVQPVGSPLSLECTVEGTSNPNLYWYRQAAGRGLQLLFYSVGIGQISSEVPQNLSASRPQDRQFILSSKKLLLSDSGFYLCAWSRGPYEQYFGPGTRLTVT.

The chain combines TRBV4-1 with TRBJ2-1; no clear D gene. Germline lookup yields CDR1 MGHRA and CDR2 YSYEKL. This CDR3 has 18 residues. V was pared by 1 base and J by 0 bases, with 16 bases between. CDR3: CASSQVDSIQSSYNEQFF. The CDR3 nucleotides are TGCGCCAGCAGCCAAGTCGACTCAATTCAGAGCTCCTACAATGAGCAGTTCTTC.

The V gene is TRBV10-3, the J gene TRBJ2-2; TRBD1 agrees at 7 bases. The CDR3 totals 15 residues. J gave up 7 bases and V 3 bases, and 8 bases lay outside the gene matches. CDR1 ENHRY and CDR2 SYGVKD come from the germline V gene. The CDR3 sequence is CAISEDREEVGELFF. CDR3 DNA: TGTGCCATCAGTGAAGACAGGGAAGAGGTCGGGGAGCTGTTTTTT.

This chain links TRBV27 with TRBJ2-2; 9 bases are a match to TRBD2. Trimming at V came to 3 bases and at J to 6 bases, leaving 11 bases not matched to a gene. The germline V gene has CDR1 MNHEY and CDR2 SMNVEV (reference sequence). The CDR3 extends over 17 amino acids. CDR3 sequence reads: CASSFWIAGDSAGELFF. In DNA, the CDR3 is TGTGCCAGCAGTTTTTGGATAGCGGGAGATTCAGCCGGGGAGCTGTTTTTT.

The chain employs TRBV30 and TRBJ1-1; maybe TRBD1 (5 bases). Germline CDR1 GTSNPN, CDR2 SVGIG (reference sequence). This CDR3 has 13 residues. V dropped 0 bases and J dropped 7 bases, with 12 bases sitting between them. The CDR3 bases are TGTGCCTGGAGTGTAGGAGGGACGGTTGAAGCTTTCTTT. Its protein is CAWSVGGTVEAFF.

V gene TRBV7-2 combines with J gene TRBJ2-1; no reliable D call. Trimming stripped 5 bases from V and 5 bases from J, with 13 bases between. In germline, CDR1 is SGHTA, CDR2 FQGNSA. The CDR3 is made up of 14 amino acids. The CDR3 sequence: CASSPGSGHNEQFF. DNA for the CDR3: TGTGCCAGCAGCCCCGGGTCCGGGCACAATGAGCAGTTCTTC. Filled out from reference TRBV7-2 and TRBJ2-1, the complete variable domain reads GAGVSQSPSNKVTEKGKDVELRCDPISGHTALYWYRQSLGQGLEFLIYFQGNSAPDKSGLPSDRFSAERTGGSVSTLTIQRTQQEDSAVYLCASSPGSGHNEQFFGPGTRLTVL.

The CDR3 nucleotides read TGTGCCAGCAGTCAGCTAGGGGAAAAACTGTTTTTT. Translation gives CASSQLGEKLFF. The V call is TRBV4-2, the J call TRBJ1-4; D is ambiguous. Germline CDR1 and CDR2: LGHNA and YNFKEQ. The V end was cut by 6 bases, the J end by 8 bases, with 10 bases between. This CDR3 is built from 12 residues.

This clone was seen once. The rearrangement joins TRBV19 to TRBJ2-3, with D possibly being TRBD1 (6 bases). V was cut by 5 bases and J by 5 bases, with 17 bases left in between. Germline V gives CDR1 LNHDA, CDR2 SQIVND (reference sequence). The CDR3 is made up of 15 amino acids. The CDR3 sequence: CASSVGRWGLDTQYF. CDR3 nucleotide sequence: TGTGCCAGTAGTGTGGGACGCTGGGGGCTAGATACGCAGTATTTT.

J is TRBJ1-5 and V is TRBV7-2; D remains unclear. Trimming took 5 bases from V and 7 from J, leaving 12 bases between them. The CDR3 runs to 13 residues. Germline CDR1 SGHTA, CDR2 FQGNSA. CDR3: CASSPEVGQPQHF. The CDR3, as DNA: TGTGCCAGCAGCCCAGAGGTCGGCCAGCCCCAGCATTTT.

J is TRBJ2-4 and V is TRBV4-1, with D possibly being TRBD2 (5 bases). V was clipped by 0 bases and J by 13 bases, with 13 bases between them. This CDR3 has 13 residues. CDR1 MGHRA and CDR2 YSYEKL come from the germline V gene. Written as DNA, the CDR3 is TGCGCCAGCAGCCAAGATCTCGGCGGACTCCAGTACTTC. This encodes CASSQDLGGLQYF.

V usage is TRBV4-3 and J usage is TRBJ1-4, with D tentatively TRBD1 (6 bases). Trimming shortened V by 1 base and J by 7 bases, and 16 bases separated the two germline ends. The CDR3 consists of 16 residues. Looked up from germline, CDR1 is LGHNA and CDR2 is YSLEER. The CDR3 is CASSQVPGGAGEKLFF. In DNA, the CDR3 is TGCGCCAGCAGCCAAGTTCCCGGGGGCGCGGGTGAAAAACTGTTTTTT.

The chain links TRBV13 to TRBJ2-2, with a weak D call TRBD2 (5 bases). This CDR3 spans 15 amino acids. V dropped 3 bases and J dropped 2 bases, with 10 bases sitting between them. The germline V gene encodes CDR1 PRHDT and CDR2 FYEKMQ (reference sequence). The CDR3 sequence: CASSLRTPNTGELFF. CDR3 sequence (DNA): TGTGCCAGCAGCTTGCGGACTCCCAACACCGGGGAGCTGTTTTTT.

This chain uses TRBV7-8 with TRBJ2-1, with TRBD2 identical over 10 bases. Germline loops: CDR1 SGHVS, CDR2 FQNEAQ. This CDR3 is built from 19 residues. J was trimmed by 2 bases and V by 0 bases; bases with no gene match: 10. The CDR3 is CASSLAIGLAGAAYNEQFF. The DNA of the CDR3 is TGTGCCAGCAGCTTAGCAATTGGTCTAGCGGGAGCCGCCTACAATGAGCAGTTCTTC.

The rearrangement links TRBV7-9 to TRBJ2-7; 8 nucleotides align to TRBD2. The CDR3 consists of 12 residues. Germline CDR1 SEHNR, CDR2 FQNEAQ (reference sequence). V was pared by 4 bases and J by 6 bases, with 2 bases of the junction left unmatched. This CDR3 is CASSYTSGEQYF. The CDR3 DNA sequence: TGTGCCAGCAGCTACACTAGCGGCGAGCAGTACTTC.

The chain employs TRBV19 and TRBJ1-3; D uncertain. V lost 5 bases, J lost 0 bases, and 5 bases lay in between. This CDR3 spans 13 amino acids. CDR1 and CDR2 from the germline V gene are LNHDA and SQIVND (reference sequence). The CDR3 coding sequence is TGTGCCAGTAGTGAGTCCTCTGGAAACACCATATATTTT. Translated: CASSESSGNTIYF.

This chain connects TRBV7-9 to TRBJ1-4, with D possibly matching TRBD1 (6 bases). The V end lost 3 bases, the J end lost 3 bases, and 17 bases lay between the germline ends. This CDR3 comprises 17 residues. Germline CDR1 SEHNR, CDR2 FQNEAQ (reference sequence). CDR3: CASSFSLSRGPNEKLFF. CDR3 in DNA: TGTGCCAGCAGCTTTAGTTTGTCGCGGGGGCCTAATGAAAAACTGTTTTTT.

The V and J genes are TRBV5-6 and TRBJ2-2, with 8 nucleotides matching TRBD2. Germline lookup yields CDR1 SGHDT and CDR2 YYEEEE. CDR3 length: 15 residues. V shed 6 bases, J shed 6 bases, and the junction held 10 bases outside the gene matches. The CDR3 protein is CASTQSGRVSGELFF. CDR3 bases: TGTGCCAGCACCCAAAGCGGGAGAGTATCCGGGGAGCTGTTTTTT.

The chain has TRBV7-6 and TRBJ1-4; 7 bases match TRBD1. CDR1 is SGHVS and CDR2 is FNYEAQ in the germline V gene. The junction had 3 bases not matched to a gene; V was cut back by 5 bases and J by 0 bases. The CDR3 is made up of 15 amino acids. In nucleotides, the CDR3 is TGTGCCAGCAGCCCAGGGGGTGCAACTAATGAAAAACTGTTTTTT. This codes for CASSPGGATNEKLFF.

The V and J genes are TRBV6-5 and TRBJ1-5; tentatively, D is TRBD1 (5 bases). This CDR3 has 15 amino acids. Between the trimmed V and J ends, which lost 5 bases and 6 bases, there was a span of 17 bases. Germline CDR1 and CDR2: MNHEY and SVGAGI. The CDR3 reads CASSLRSGQGQPQHF. The CDR3 DNA sequence: TGTGCCAGCAGTCTCCGGTCAGGGCAAGGTCAGCCCCAGCATTTT.

The chain is built from TRBV10-1 and TRBJ1-2; D may be TRBD1 (5 bases). The V gene lost 6 bases and the J gene lost 4 bases, with 12 bases spanning the gap. The germline CDR1 and CDR2 sequences are WNHNN and SYGVQD (reference sequence). This CDR3 comprises 13 residues. CDR3 residues: CASSDGRGYGYTF. CDR3 sequence (DNA): TGCGCCAGCAGCGACGGAAGGGGCTATGGCTACACCTTC.

This chain links TRBV10-3 with TRBJ1-2; D is undetermined. The CDR3 runs 13 residues. CDR1 and CDR2 (germline): ENHRY, SYGVKD. V dropped 3 bases and J dropped 2 bases, with 7 bases sitting between them. The CDR3 DNA reads TGTGCCATCAGTGAAGGGAACAACTATGGCTACACCTTC. It is translated as CAISEGNNYGYTF.

The chain uses TRBV6-6 and TRBJ1-1, with D unresolved. CDR3 length equals 15 residues. Trimming shortened V by 9 bases and J by 2 bases, and 19 bases separated the two germline ends. CDR1 MNHNY and CDR2 SVGAGI come from the germline V gene (reference sequence). CDR3 sequence reads: CASGQAEGPNTEAFF. DNA for the CDR3: TGTGCCAGTGGTCAGGCGGAGGGCCCAAACACTGAAGCTTTCTTT.

The V gene is TRBV13, the J gene TRBJ2-7; no clear D gene. Germline CDR1 PRHDT, CDR2 FYEKMQ (reference sequence). This CDR3 is 13 amino acids long. Trimming shortened V by 4 bases and J by 4 bases, and 11 bases separated the two germline ends. CDR3 in amino acids: CASSSRLRYEQYF. CDR3 DNA: TGTGCCAGCAGCTCCCGTTTACGGTACGAGCAGTACTTC.

The CDR3 loop is CASSTSGRAYEQYF. CDR3 nucleotides: TGTGCCAGCAGCACTAGCGGGAGGGCCTACGAGCAGTACTTC. The chain has TRBV7-2 and TRBJ2-7; 13 bases line up with TRBD2. J was trimmed by 2 bases and V by 5 bases; bases with no gene match: 0. Germline V gene data show CDR1 as SGHTA and CDR2 as FQGNSA. This CDR3 contains 14 residues. The whole variable domain, remainder taken from reference TRBV7-2 and TRBJ2-7, is GAGVSQSPSNKVTEKGKDVELRCDPISGHTALYWYRQSLGQGLEFLIYFQGNSAPDKSGLPSDRFSAERTGGSVSTLTIQRTQQEDSAVYLCASSTSGRAYEQYFGPGTRLTVT.

This rearrangement joins TRBV27 to TRBJ2-6, with D perhaps TRBD1 (5 bases). The CDR3 is made up of 17 amino acids. Germline CDR1 is MNHEY and CDR2 is SMNVEV (reference sequence). The germline V and J ends were trimmed by 6 bases and 0 bases, with 15 bases remaining between them. The CDR3, as DNA: TGTGCCAGCAGCAATGGCAGGGTTAGCTCTGGGGCCAACGTCCTGACTTTC. Amino acids: CASSNGRVSSGANVLTF. Supplemented by reference TRBV27 and TRBJ2-6, the full variable domain reads EAQVTQNPRYLITVTGKKLTVTCSQNMNHEYMSWYRQDPGLGLRQIYYSMNVEVTDKGDVPEGYKVSRKEKRNFPLILESPSPNQTSLYFCASSNGRVSSGANVLTFGAGSRLTVL.